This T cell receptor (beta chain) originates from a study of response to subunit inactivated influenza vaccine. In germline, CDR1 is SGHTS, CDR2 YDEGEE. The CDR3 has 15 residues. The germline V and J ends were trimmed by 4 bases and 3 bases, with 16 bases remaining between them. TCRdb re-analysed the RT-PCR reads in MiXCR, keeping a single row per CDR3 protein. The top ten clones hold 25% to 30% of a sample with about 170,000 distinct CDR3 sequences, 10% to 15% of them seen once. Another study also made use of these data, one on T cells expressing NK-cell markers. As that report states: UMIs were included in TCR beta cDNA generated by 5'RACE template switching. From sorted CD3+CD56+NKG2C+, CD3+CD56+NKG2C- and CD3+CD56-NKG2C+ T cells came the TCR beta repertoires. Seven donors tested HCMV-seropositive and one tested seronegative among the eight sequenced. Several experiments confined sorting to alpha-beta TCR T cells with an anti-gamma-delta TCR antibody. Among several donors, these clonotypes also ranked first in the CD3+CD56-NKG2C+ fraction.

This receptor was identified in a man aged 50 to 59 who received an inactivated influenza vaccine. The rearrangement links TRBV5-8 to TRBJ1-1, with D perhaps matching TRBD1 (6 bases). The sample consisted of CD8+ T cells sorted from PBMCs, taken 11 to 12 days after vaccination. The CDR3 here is CASSRRTRGHTEAFF. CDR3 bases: TGTGCCAGCAGCAGAAGAACCCGGGGGCACACTGAAGCTTTCTTT. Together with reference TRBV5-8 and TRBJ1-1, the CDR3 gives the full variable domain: EAGVTQSPTHLIKTRGQQATLRCSPISGHTSVYWYQQALGLGLQFLLWYDEGEERNRGNFPPRFSGRQFPNYSSELNVNALELEDSALYLCASSRRTRGHTEAFFGQGTRLTVV.